These 32 T cell receptor beta chains came from one sample sequenced in a study of T cells in Graves' hyperthyroidism and ophthalmopathy. Regions amplified from RNA transcripts were the TCR beta CDR3 regions. HTBI primers were used for first-round RT-PCR of the TCR CDR3. TCRdb recomputed calls from the multiplex PCR reads with MiXCR, one row per CDR3 protein. This table holds a few hundred thousand distinct CDR3 sequences, about 43% found once. Sequenced input: peripheral blood or thyroid tissue (not recorded which). These TCRs come from a woman between 18 and 29 years old with Graves' hyperthyroidism.

The chain combines TRBV19 with TRBJ1-1, with D uncertain. CDR1 is LNHDA, CDR2 SQIVND, per germline (reference sequence). The CDR3 totals 14 residues. Between the trimmed V and J ends, which lost 5 bases and 7 bases, there was a span of 17 bases. The CDR3 protein is CASSSTRENGEAFF. The CDR3 DNA sequence: TGTGCCAGTAGTTCTACTCGGGAGAATGGTGAAGCTTTCTTT.

This clonotype was observed at least ten times. This chain's CDR3 is CASSSRDRGRYEKLFF. CDR3 nucleotide sequence: TGTGCCAGCAGCTCAAGGGACAGGGGGCGATATGAAAAACTGTTTTTT. V and J are TRBV13 and TRBJ1-4; TRBD1 agrees at 12 bases. CDR3 length equals 16 residues. V trimming: 4 bases; J trimming: 6 bases; junction bases outside the gene matches: 6. Germline V gene sequence: CDR1 PRHDT, CDR2 FYEKMQ (reference sequence). Using reference TRBV13 and TRBJ1-4 for the parts outside the CDR3, the full variable domain is AAGVIQSPRHLIKEKRETATLKCYPIPRHDTVYWYQQGPGQDPQFLISFYEKMQSDKGSIPDRFSAQQFSDYHSELNMSSLELGDSALYFCASSSRDRGRYEKLFFGSGTQLSVL.

This clonotype has a count of ten or more. V usage is TRBV5-1 and J usage is TRBJ1-2; D is unresolved. This CDR3 spans 15 amino acids. CDR1 is SGHRS and CDR2 is YFSETQ in the germline V gene. V lost 3 bases and J lost 5, with 17 bases in between. CDR3 nucleotides: TGCGCCAGCAGCTCCCTCGGCTCCATAGGGTATGGCTACACCTTC. It specifies CASSSLGSIGYGYTF.

This clonotype was observed many times. V usage is TRBV4-3 and J usage is TRBJ1-1, with 7 nucleotides matching TRBD1. Germline CDR1 LGHNA, CDR2 YSLEER. With 6 bases clipped from V and 2 bases from J, the junction kept 15 bases outside the gene matches. This CDR3 comprises 17 residues. The CDR3 sequence: CASSPESRGRLNTEAFF. The CDR3, as DNA: TGCGCCAGCAGTCCCGAGTCTAGGGGGCGCTTAAACACTGAAGCTTTCTTT.

This clonotype was picked up many times. The genes are TRBV20-1 and TRBJ1-2, with D perhaps TRBD1 (6 bases). The CDR3 is 13 residues long. Germline V gives CDR1 DFQATT, CDR2 SNEGSKA (reference sequence). V lost 2 bases and J 7 bases, leaving 14 bases between the germline ends. CDR3 in amino acids: CSARSGGQGGYTF. In nucleotides, the CDR3 is TGCAGTGCTAGATCGGGGGGGCAGGGTGGCTACACCTTC.

V gene TRBV7-2 combines with J gene TRBJ2-7; D may be TRBD1 or TRBD2 (5 bases each). The germline CDR1 and CDR2 sequences are SGHTA and FQGNSA. Trimming removed 6 bases from V and 9 bases from J, with 15 bases in between. The CDR3 has 12 residues. Here the CDR3 DNA reads TGTGCCAGCAGAGGGTTCCGGGACGCGCAGTACTTC. Translating gives CASRGFRDAQYF. Variable domain in full (rest from reference TRBV7-2 and TRBJ2-7): GAGVSQSPSNKVTEKGKDVELRCDPISGHTALYWYRQSLGQGLEFLIYFQGNSAPDKSGLPSDRFSAERTGGSVSTLTIQRTQQEDSAVYLCASRGFRDAQYFGPGTRLTVT.

V usage is TRBV18 and J usage is TRBJ2-5; 9 nucleotides line up with TRBD1. The V and J ends lost 5 bases and 2 bases, in that order; junction bases with no gene match: 9. Germline CDR1 and CDR2: KGHSH and LQKENI. The CDR3 covers 16 residues. The CDR3 here is CASSSSPGQGQETQYF. The CDR3 region has the DNA TGTGCCAGCTCATCTTCCCCGGGACAGGGACAAGAGACCCAGTACTTC.

The V and J genes are TRBV6-1 and TRBJ1-1, with 10 positions matching TRBD1. The J segment lost 3 bases and the V segment lost 6 bases, leaving 10 bases of the junction unmatched. This CDR3 comprises 16 residues. CDR1 MNHNS and CDR2 SASEGT come from the germline V gene. CDR3 amino acids: CASSEGMTGGDTEAFF. The CDR3 coding sequence is TGTGCCAGCAGCGAGGGAATGACAGGGGGCGACACTGAAGCTTTCTTT.

This clonotype was observed at least ten times. The chain combines TRBV9 with TRBJ1-4; TRBD1 might be the D (6 bases). Trimming took 3 bases from V and 1 from J, leaving 7 bases between them. This CDR3 spans 14 amino acids. Germline V gene lookup returns CDR1 SGDLS and CDR2 YYNGEE. Written as DNA, the CDR3 is TGTGCCAGCAGCGAGACAGGAACTAATGAAAAACTGTTTTTT. This translates into CASSETGTNEKLFF.

This chain connects TRBV2 to TRBJ2-5; 8 bases are a match to TRBD2. V trimming: 4 bases; J trimming: 5 bases; junction bases outside the gene matches: 12. The CDR3 consists of 16 residues. The germline V gene encodes CDR1 SNHLY and CDR2 FYNNEI. The CDR3 nucleotides are TGTGCCAGCAGTGCGGACCGAGGGACTAGGGTGGAGACCCAGTACTTC. Amino acids: CASSADRGTRVETQYF.

The rearrangement joins TRBV5-1 to TRBJ1-5; tentative D call: TRBD1 (6 bases). Trimming cost V 4 bases and J 4 bases, with 12 bases left between them. The CDR3 covers 14 residues. CDR1 is SGHRS, CDR2 YFSETQ, per germline. The CDR3 sequence: CASSPGQINQPQHF. For the CDR3, the DNA is TGCGCCAGCAGCCCCGGACAGATAAATCAGCCCCAGCATTTT.

As for this clonotype: A read error is possible here, since a much larger clone lies one base away. The CDR3 does not end in the conserved phenylalanine or tryptophan, so this is likely a read error. The rearrangement uses TRBV20-1 and TRBJ1-1, with a possible D match to TRBD1 (6 bases). Germline-derived CDR1 and CDR2 are DFQATT and SNEGSKA (reference sequence). Trimming shortened V by 5 bases and J by 1 base, and 11 bases separated the two germline ends. The CDR3 runs 13 residues. CDR3 loop: CSAADRKNTEAFS. CDR3 in DNA: TGCAGTGCTGCGGACAGAAAGAACACTGAAGCTTTCTCT.

This rearrangement joins TRBV20-1 to TRBJ2-5, with a possible D match to TRBD1 (5 bases). Germline values: CDR1 DFQATT, CDR2 SNEGSKA (reference sequence). Trimming removed 2 bases from V and 9 bases from J, with 13 bases in between. The CDR3 runs to 12 residues. CDR3 sequence: CSARQGYQPQYF. CDR3 nucleotide sequence: TGCAGTGCTAGACAGGGTTATCAGCCCCAGTACTTC.

V and J are TRBV9 and TRBJ2-2, with a weak D call TRBD2 (5 bases). This CDR3 has 15 amino acids. Per the germline V gene, CDR1 is SGDLS and CDR2 is YYNGEE. The V and J ends lost 4 bases and 6 bases respectively, with 16 bases between them. The CDR3 reads CASSPRLINPGELFF. As DNA, the CDR3 is TGTGCCAGCAGCCCTAGACTAATAAACCCCGGGGAGCTGTTTTTT.

The chain links TRBV24-1 to TRBJ2-5; 11 bases are shared with TRBD2. CDR3 size: 15 residues. In germline, CDR1 is KGHDR, CDR2 SFDVKD. The CDR3 is CARPLAGGRQETQYF. CDR3 bases: TGTGCTCGACCATTAGCGGGAGGGCGTCAAGAGACCCAGTACTTC.

The rearrangement links TRBV29-1 to TRBJ2-7; unclear D gene. The J call is doubtful: the DNA matches TRBJ2-1 better. Germline V gene sequence: CDR1 SQVTM, CDR2 ANQGSEA. The CDR3 loop spans 10 amino acids. Written as DNA, the CDR3 is TGCAGCGTTGTAAATGGAGAGCAGTTCTTC. Its protein product is CSVVNGEQFF.

The J gene is TRBJ1-2, the V gene TRBV20-1, with D possibly TRBD1 on 5 matching bases. The length of the CDR3 is 13 residues. Trimming stripped 3 bases from V and 4 bases from J, with 12 bases between. The germline gives CDR1 DFQATT, CDR2 SNEGSKA (reference sequence). As DNA, the CDR3 is TGCAGTGCTAGGGTGACAGAGACCTATGGCTACACCTTC. Protein: CSARVTETYGYTF.

This sequence joins TRBV5-1 and TRBJ2-7; 13 bases are shared with TRBD2. The germline V gene has CDR1 SGHRS and CDR2 YFSETQ. This CDR3 region has 15 residues. V was pared by 2 bases and J by 7 bases, with 6 bases of the junction left unmatched. The CDR3 bases are TGCGCCAGCAGCTTCGGACTAGCGGGAGAGGGTGAGCAGTACTTC. Translated: CASSFGLAGEGEQYF. Full variable domain (rest looked up from reference TRBV5-1 and TRBJ2-7): KAGVTQTPRYLIKTRGQQVTLSCSPISGHRSVSWYQQTPGQGLQFLFEYFSETQRNKGNFPGRFSGRQFSNSRSEMNVSTLELGDSALYLCASSFGLAGEGEQYFGPGTRLTVT.

The chain joins TRBV5-1 to TRBJ1-2; 8 bases match TRBD1. The germline V gene encodes CDR1 SGHRS and CDR2 YFSETQ. The length of the CDR3 is 13 residues. J gave up 4 bases and V 4 bases, and 3 bases lay outside the gene matches. The CDR3 loop is CASSTGQVYGYTF. CDR3 DNA sequence: TGCGCCAGCAGCACGGGACAGGTCTATGGCTACACCTTC.

The rearrangement joins TRBV20-1 to TRBJ2-5; D is perhaps TRBD1 (6 bases). This CDR3 has 13 amino acids. Germline values: CDR1 DFQATT, CDR2 SNEGSKA (reference sequence). Trimming shortened V by 8 bases and J by 1 base, and 14 bases separated the two germline ends. The CDR3 is CSYGQSPQETQYF. The CDR3 DNA sequence: TGCAGTTATGGACAGTCCCCCCAAGAGACCCAGTACTTC.

Ten or more counts support this clonotype. V gene TRBV5-8 combines with J gene TRBJ2-7; D is possibly TRBD1 (5 bases). V was shortened by 0 bases and J by 6 bases, with 16 bases between the two germline ends. Germline V gene lookup returns CDR1 SGHTS and CDR2 YDEGEE. The CDR3 is 15 amino acids. This CDR3 is CASSLVAISRGEQYF. In DNA, the CDR3 is TGTGCCAGCAGCTTGGTGGCCATCTCTAGGGGCGAGCAGTACTTC. The entire variable domain, with the rest obtained from reference TRBV5-8 and TRBJ2-7, is as follows: EAGVTQSPTHLIKTRGQQATLRCSPISGHTSVYWYQQALGLGLQFLLWYDEGEERNRGNFPPRFSGRQFPNYSSELNVNALELEDSALYLCASSLVAISRGEQYFGPGTRLTVT.

A remark on this clonotype: Possible read error: a much larger clone is one base away. In nucleotides, the CDR3 is TGTGCCAGCAGCTTGTACGGGATCGAAGAGGCCCAGTACTTC. Its translation: CASSLYGIEEAQYF. The V and J genes are TRBV5-4 and TRBJ2-5; D is perhaps TRBD2 (5 bases). CDR3 length equals 14 residues. Germline V gene sequence: CDR1 SGHNT, CDR2 YYREEE (reference sequence). Combining the CDR3 with reference TRBV5-4 and TRBJ2-5 gives the whole variable domain ETGVTQSPTHLIKTRGQQVTLRCSSQSGHNTVSWYQQALGQGPQFIFQYYREEENGRGNFPPRFSGLQFPNYSSELNVNALELDDSALYLCASSLYGIEEAQYFGPGTRLLVL.

The chain combines TRBV7-9 with TRBJ1-1, with 7 bases matching TRBD1. The junction had 8 bases not matched to a gene; V was cut back by 3 bases and J by 10 bases. Germline CDR1 and CDR2: SEHNR and FQNEAQ (reference sequence). The CDR3 has 13 residues. CDR3: CASSFNRPGGAFF. As DNA, the CDR3 is TGTGCCAGCAGCTTTAACCGTCCAGGGGGAGCTTTCTTT.

This clonotype was seen ten or more times. The chain recombines TRBV29-1 with TRBJ2-7, with D possibly TRBD2 on 6 matching bases. The CDR3 length is 11 residues. Trimming removed 7 bases from V and 7 bases from J, with 14 bases in between. Germline loops: CDR1 SQVTM, CDR2 ANQGSEA. CDR3 sequence (DNA): TGCAGCGCCGGGACTCCGAAAGAGCAGTACTTC. It encodes CSAGTPKEQYF.

In this sample, this clonotype turned up many times. This chain joins TRBV29-1 and TRBJ2-2; 8 nucleotides align to TRBD1. With 8 bases clipped from V and 4 bases from J, the junction kept 6 bases outside the gene matches. CDR1 is SQVTM and CDR2 is ANQGSEA in the germline V gene. The CDR3 extends over 13 amino acids. DNA of the CDR3: TGCAGCATCCTGACAGGGGCCACCGGGGAGCTGTTTTTT. Amino acids: CSILTGATGELFF.

V usage is TRBV20-1 and J usage is TRBJ2-6; D is unclear. Trimming left V 1 base short and J 4 bases short, with 8 bases between. Germline CDR1 is DFQATT and CDR2 is SNEGSKA (reference sequence). This CDR3 is built from 14 residues. The CDR3 sequence is CSARATEGANVLTF. The DNA of the CDR3 is TGCAGTGCTAGAGCGACGGAAGGGGCCAACGTCCTGACTTTC.

This clonotype was observed many times. The chain joins TRBV6-5 to TRBJ1-1; D is possibly TRBD1 (6 bases). The CDR3 has 15 residues. CDR1 is MNHEY and CDR2 is SVGAGI in the germline V gene. V lost 1 base to trimming and J lost 0 bases, with 9 bases between them. The DNA of the CDR3 is TGTGCCAGCAGTTACTTACAGGGCCTGAACACTGAAGCTTTCTTT. As protein: CASSYLQGLNTEAFF.

About this clonotype: A read error may be the cause here, since a much bigger clone is one base away. The chain joins TRBV7-9 to TRBJ2-7; tentative D call: TRBD2 (6 bases). CDR3 length: 16 amino acids. Germline loops: CDR1 SEHNR, CDR2 FQNEAQ (reference sequence). CDR3 bases: TGTGCCAGCAGCTTTGGAACTAGCAGCCTCTCCTACGAGCAGCACTTC. Protein product: CASSFGTSSLSYEQHF.

This clonotype was seen at least ten times. The genes are TRBV20-1 and TRBJ1-2, with TRBD1 identical over 9 bases. Germline CDR1 is DFQATT and CDR2 is SNEGSKA (reference sequence). Germline trimming cut 0 bases from V and 3 bases from J; bases unmatched to any gene: 2. The CDR3 loop spans 14 amino acids. This CDR3 is CSARETGGHYGYTF. The CDR3 bases are TGCAGTGCTAGAGAGACAGGGGGTCACTATGGCTACACCTTC.

This clonotype showed up many times. V gene TRBV9 combines with J gene TRBJ1-1; 7 bases fit TRBD1. V shed 2 bases, J shed 2 bases, and the junction held 3 bases outside the gene matches. Germline V CDR1 and CDR2: SGDLS, YYNGEE. The CDR3 consists of 14 residues. This CDR3 is CASSVTGINTEAFF. For the CDR3, the DNA is TGTGCCAGCAGCGTGACAGGGATAAACACTGAAGCTTTCTTT.

CDR3 loop: CSAPLARNNEQFF. In DNA form, the CDR3 reads TGCAGTGCGCCGCTAGCGCGAAACAATGAGCAGTTCTTC. The chain carries TRBV20-1 and TRBJ2-1, with D maybe TRBD2 (6 bases). Germline loops: CDR1 DFQATT, CDR2 SNEGSKA (reference sequence). This CDR3 has 13 residues. Trimming cost V 6 bases and J 5 bases, with 14 bases left between them.

V is TRBV7-3 and J is TRBJ1-5; tentative D call: TRBD1 (6 bases). The CDR3 is 16 amino acids. With 11 bases removed from V and 2 bases from J, the gap between germline ends came to 22 bases. Germline CDR1 is SGHTA and CDR2 is FQGTGA. CDR3 DNA sequence: TGTGCCTGGACTGTAGGGGGGGGGGGCGGCAATCAGCCCCAGCATTTT. Encoded protein: CAWTVGGGGGNQPQHF.